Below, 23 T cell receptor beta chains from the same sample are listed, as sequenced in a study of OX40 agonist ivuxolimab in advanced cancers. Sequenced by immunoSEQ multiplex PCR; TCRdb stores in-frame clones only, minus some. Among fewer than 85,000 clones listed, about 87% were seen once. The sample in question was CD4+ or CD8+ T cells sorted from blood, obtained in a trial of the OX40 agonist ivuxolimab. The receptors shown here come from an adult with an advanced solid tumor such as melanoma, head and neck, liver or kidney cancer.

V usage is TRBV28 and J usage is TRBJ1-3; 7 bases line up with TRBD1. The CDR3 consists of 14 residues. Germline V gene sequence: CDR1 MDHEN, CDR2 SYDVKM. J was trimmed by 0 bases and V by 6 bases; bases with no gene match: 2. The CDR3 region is CASRTGSSGNTIYF. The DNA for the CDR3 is TGTGCCAGCAGGACAGGGAGCTCTGGAAACACCATATATTTT.

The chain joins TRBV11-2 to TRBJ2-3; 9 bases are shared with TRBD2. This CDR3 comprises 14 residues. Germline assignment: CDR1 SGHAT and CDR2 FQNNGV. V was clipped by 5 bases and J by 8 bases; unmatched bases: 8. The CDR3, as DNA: TGTGCCAGCAGCGTACTAGCGGGCGGGGGTACGCAGTATTTT. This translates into CASSVLAGGGTQYF.

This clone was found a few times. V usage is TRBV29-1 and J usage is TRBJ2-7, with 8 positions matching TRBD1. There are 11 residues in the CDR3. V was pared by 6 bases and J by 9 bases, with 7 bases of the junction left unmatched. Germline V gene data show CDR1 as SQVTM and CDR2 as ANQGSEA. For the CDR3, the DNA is TGCAGCGTCAAGACAGGGGCGGGGCAGTACTTC. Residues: CSVKTGAGQYF.

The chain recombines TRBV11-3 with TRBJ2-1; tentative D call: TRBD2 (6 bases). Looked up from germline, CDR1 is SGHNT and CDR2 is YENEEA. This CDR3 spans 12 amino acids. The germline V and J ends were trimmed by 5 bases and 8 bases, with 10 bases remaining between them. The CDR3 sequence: CASSPEGDEQFF. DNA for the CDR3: TGTGCCAGCAGCCCGGAGGGCGATGAGCAGTTCTTC.

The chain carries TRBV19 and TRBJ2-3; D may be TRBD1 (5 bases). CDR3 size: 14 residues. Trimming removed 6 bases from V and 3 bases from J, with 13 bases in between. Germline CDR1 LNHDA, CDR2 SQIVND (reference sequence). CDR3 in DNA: TGTGCCAGTAGCCCTAACCAGGGAACAGATACGCAGTATTTT. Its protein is CASSPNQGTDTQYF.

The chain's CDR3 is CASSTPGGVNTEAFF. Here the CDR3 DNA reads TGTGCCAGCAGCACCCCCGGGGGCGTTAACACTGAAGCTTTCTTT. The chain uses TRBV28 and TRBJ1-1, with a weak D call TRBD1 (6 bases). CDR3 size: 15 residues. Germline values: CDR1 MDHEN, CDR2 SYDVKM. Deletions cut 6 bases from V and 2 bases from J, with 16 bases between.

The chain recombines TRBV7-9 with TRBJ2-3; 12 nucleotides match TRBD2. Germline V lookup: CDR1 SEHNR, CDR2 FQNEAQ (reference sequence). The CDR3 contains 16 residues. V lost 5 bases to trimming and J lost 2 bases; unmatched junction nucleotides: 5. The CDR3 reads CASSHGTSGYTDTQYF. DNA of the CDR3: TGTGCCAGCAGCCACGGGACTAGCGGGTACACAGATACGCAGTATTTT.

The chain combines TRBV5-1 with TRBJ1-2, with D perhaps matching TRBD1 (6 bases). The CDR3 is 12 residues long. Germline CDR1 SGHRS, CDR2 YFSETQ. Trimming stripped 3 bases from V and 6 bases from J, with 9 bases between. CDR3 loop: CASSSNRDGYTF. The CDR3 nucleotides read TGCGCCAGCAGCTCGAACAGGGATGGCTACACCTTC. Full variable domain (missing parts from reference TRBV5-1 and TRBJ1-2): KAGVTQTPRYLIKTRGQQVTLSCSPISGHRSVSWYQQTPGQGLQFLFEYFSETQRNKGNFPGRFSGRQFSNSRSEMNVSTLELGDSALYLCASSSNRDGYTFGSGTRLTVV.

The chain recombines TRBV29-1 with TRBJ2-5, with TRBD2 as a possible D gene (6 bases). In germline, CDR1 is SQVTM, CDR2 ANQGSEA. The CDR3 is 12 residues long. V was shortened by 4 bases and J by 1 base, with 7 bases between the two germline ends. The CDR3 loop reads CSVVSGQETQYF. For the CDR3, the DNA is TGCAGCGTTGTTAGCGGCCAAGAGACCCAGTACTTC.

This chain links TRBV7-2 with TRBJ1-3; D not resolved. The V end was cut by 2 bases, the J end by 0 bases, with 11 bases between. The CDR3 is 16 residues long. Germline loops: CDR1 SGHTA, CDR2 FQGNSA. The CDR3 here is CASSLSPVSSGNTIYF. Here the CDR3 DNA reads TGTGCCAGCAGCTTATCTCCAGTTAGCTCTGGAAACACCATATATTTT.

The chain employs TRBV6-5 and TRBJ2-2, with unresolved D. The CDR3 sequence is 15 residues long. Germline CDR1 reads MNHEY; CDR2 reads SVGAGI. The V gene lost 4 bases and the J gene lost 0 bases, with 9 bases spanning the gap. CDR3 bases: TGTGCCAGCAGTTCCGGTTTCTCGAACACCGGGGAGCTGTTTTTT. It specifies CASSSGFSNTGELFF.

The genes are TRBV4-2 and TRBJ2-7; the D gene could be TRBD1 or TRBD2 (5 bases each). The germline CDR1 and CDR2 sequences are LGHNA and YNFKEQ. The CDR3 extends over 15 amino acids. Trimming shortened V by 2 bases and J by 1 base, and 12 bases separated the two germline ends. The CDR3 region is CASSQSGTASYEQYF. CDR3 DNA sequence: TGTGCCAGCAGCCAATCCGGGACCGCGTCCTACGAGCAGTACTTC.

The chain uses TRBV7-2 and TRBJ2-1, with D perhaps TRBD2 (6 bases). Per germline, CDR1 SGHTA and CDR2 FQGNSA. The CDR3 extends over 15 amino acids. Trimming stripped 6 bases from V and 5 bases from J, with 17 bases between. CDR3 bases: TGTGCCAGCAGTCGACGGATTTCGGGGGACAATGAGCAGTTCTTC. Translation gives CASSRRISGDNEQFF.

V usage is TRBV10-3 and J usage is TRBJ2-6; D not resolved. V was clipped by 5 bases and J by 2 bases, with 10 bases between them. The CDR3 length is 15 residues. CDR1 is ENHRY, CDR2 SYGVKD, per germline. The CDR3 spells CAISSGTTGANVLTF. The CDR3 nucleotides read TGTGCCATCAGTTCTGGAACCACTGGGGCCAACGTCCTGACTTTC.

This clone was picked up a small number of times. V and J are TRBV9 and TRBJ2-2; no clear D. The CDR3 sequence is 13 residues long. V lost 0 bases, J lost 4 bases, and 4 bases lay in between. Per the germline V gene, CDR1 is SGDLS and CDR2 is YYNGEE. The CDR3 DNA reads TGTGCCAGCAGCGTAGGGGGCACCGGGGAGCTGTTTTTT. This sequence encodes CASSVGGTGELFF.

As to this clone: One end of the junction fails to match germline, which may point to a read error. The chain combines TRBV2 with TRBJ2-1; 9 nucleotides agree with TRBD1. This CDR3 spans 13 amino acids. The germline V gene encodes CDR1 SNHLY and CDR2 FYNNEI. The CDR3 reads CASSEGGTGRLIF. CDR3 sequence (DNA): TGTGCCAGCAGTGAAGGGGGGACAGGGAGGTTGATCTTC. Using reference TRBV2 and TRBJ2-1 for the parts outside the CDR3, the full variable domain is EPEVTQTPSHQVTQMGQEVILRCVPISNHLYFYWYRQILGQKVEFLVSFYNNEISEKSEIFDDQFSVERPDGSNFTLKIRSTKLEDSAMYFCASSEGGTGRLIFGPGTRLTVL.

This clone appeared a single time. CDR3: CSVEMREADAYEQYF. The CDR3 DNA reads TGCAGCGTTGAAATGCGGGAGGCTGACGCTTACGAGCAGTACTTC. The chain carries TRBV29-1 and TRBJ2-7; 8 bases line up with TRBD2. This CDR3 region has 15 residues. V trimming: 2 bases; J trimming: 4 bases; junction bases outside the gene matches: 10. Germline loops: CDR1 SQVTM, CDR2 ANQGSEA.

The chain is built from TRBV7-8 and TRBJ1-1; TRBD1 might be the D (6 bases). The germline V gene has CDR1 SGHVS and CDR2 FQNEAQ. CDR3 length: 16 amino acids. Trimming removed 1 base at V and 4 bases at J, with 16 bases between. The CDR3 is CASSLGGSGVGTEAFF. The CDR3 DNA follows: TGTGCCAGCAGCTTAGGGGGCTCAGGGGTAGGCACTGAAGCTTTCTTT.

The CDR3 region has the DNA TGCAGCGTTAAAGGGACCCTAGCCCTTCAATTTTACAATGAGCAGTTCTTC. Encoded protein: CSVKGTLALQFYNEQFF. The V gene is TRBV29-1, the J gene TRBJ2-1; D possibly uses TRBD1 or TRBD2 (5 bases each). Germline lookup yields CDR1 SQVTM and CDR2 ANQGSEA. This CDR3 has 17 amino acids. Deletions cut 5 bases from V and 4 bases from J, with 24 bases between.

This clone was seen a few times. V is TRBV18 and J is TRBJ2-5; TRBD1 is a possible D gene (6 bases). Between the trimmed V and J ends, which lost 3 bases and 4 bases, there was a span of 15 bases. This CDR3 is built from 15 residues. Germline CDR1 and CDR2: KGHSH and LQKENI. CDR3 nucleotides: TGTGCCAGCTCACCGCGGACAGACCGGGGAGAGACCCAGTACTTC. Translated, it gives CASSPRTDRGETQYF.

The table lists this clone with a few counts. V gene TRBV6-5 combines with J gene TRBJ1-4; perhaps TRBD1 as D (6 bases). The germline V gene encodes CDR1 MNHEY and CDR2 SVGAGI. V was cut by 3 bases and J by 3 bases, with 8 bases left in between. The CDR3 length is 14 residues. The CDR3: CASSYHRANEKLFF. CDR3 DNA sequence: TGTGCCAGCAGTTATCACAGGGCTAATGAAAAACTGTTTTTT.

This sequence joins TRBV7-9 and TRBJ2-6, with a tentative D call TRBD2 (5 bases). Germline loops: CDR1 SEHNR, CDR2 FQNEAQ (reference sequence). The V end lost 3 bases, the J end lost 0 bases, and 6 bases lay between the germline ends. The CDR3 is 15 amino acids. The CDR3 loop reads CASSFGVSGANVLTF. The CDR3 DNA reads TGTGCCAGCAGCTTCGGGGTCTCTGGGGCCAACGTCCTGACTTTC.

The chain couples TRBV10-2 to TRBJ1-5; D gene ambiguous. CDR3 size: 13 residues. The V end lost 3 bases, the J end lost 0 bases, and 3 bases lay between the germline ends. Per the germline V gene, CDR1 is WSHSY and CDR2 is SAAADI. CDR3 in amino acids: CASSETSNQPQHF. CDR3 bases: TGCGCCAGCAGTGAAACTAGCAATCAGCCCCAGCATTTT.